Listed here is a single T cell receptor beta chain. CDR3 length equals 15 residues. Germline V gives CDR1 MNHEY, CDR2 SVGAGI. Trimming at V came to 6 bases and at J to 6 bases, leaving 6 bases not matched to a gene. This sample stems from a study of blood T cell repertoires in COVID-19. This table comes from immunoSEQ multiplex PCR, and its TCRdb copy is limited to in-frame clones, with some not included. Of over 200,000 clones in the sample, 87% are singletons; the top ten hold 9.5% to 15%. The clonotype originates from a woman younger than 30 who had recovered from COVID-19. Sequenced material: peripheral blood. V gene TRBV6-5 combines with J gene TRBJ2-2, with 11 bases matching TRBD2. The CDR3 region is CASSIRTSGPGELFF. The CDR3 nucleotides are TGTGCCAGCAGCATTAGGACTAGCGGGCCCGGGGAGCTGTTTTTT.